The T cell receptor beta chain described here comes from a study of vaccination effects on CD4 cells after COVID-19. Study context: Expansion of antigen-specific CD4+ T cells with viral peptide pools was carried out by the ViraFEST assay before sequencing. Following the second dose by a median of 72 days, the post-vaccine samples were obtained.

Findings and caveats of the study: After vaccination, at late timepoints, clones induced by infection and by vaccine contracted markedly.

Measured with immunoSEQ multiplex PCR; TCRdb has only the in-frame clones, and not every one. The sample shows tens of thousands of clones, around 69% of them seen only once. Looked up from germline, CDR1 is MNHEY and CDR2 is SVGAGI. J gave up 7 bases and V 4 bases, and 8 bases lay outside the gene matches. The CDR3 totals 15 residues. A 10-day culture period preceded the isolation of CD4+ T cells. Participants were vaccinated with two doses of either the BNT162b2 or mRNA-1273 vaccine. As for this clone: Antigen: not known.

The chain joins TRBV6-5 to TRBJ1-5; 9 positions agree with TRBD1. The sequence was obtained from a human donor who received a COVID-19 vaccine. Sample: CD4+ T cells from PBMCs cultured without peptide, taken after COVID-19 vaccination. CDR3: CASSSTGGPGQPQHF. The CDR3 DNA reads as TGTGCCAGCAGTTCTACAGGGGGCCCGGGGCAGCCCCAGCATTTT.